This entry lists 10 T cell receptor beta chains sequenced from one sample in a study of blood T cell repertoires in COVID-19. Clones were sequenced by immunoSEQ multiplex PCR, and TCRdb holds only the in-frame ones, with some missing. The table includes just over 20,000 clones, about nine tenths detected once. The sequenced material came from peripheral blood. These receptors all come from a man aged 45-60 years with active COVID-19.

The chain has TRBV13 and TRBJ2-3; 8 nucleotides align to TRBD2. The length of the CDR3 is 16 residues. Germline V gene lookup returns CDR1 PRHDT and CDR2 FYEKMQ (reference sequence). The J segment lost 6 bases and the V segment lost 5 bases, leaving 13 bases of the junction unmatched. CDR3 bases: TGTGCCAGCAGCCTCCTCTTGTCGGGGGGGCGGGATACGCAGTATTTT. Protein: CASSLLLSGGRDTQYF.

CDR3 loop: CASVTNRGSGELFF. CDR3 in DNA: TGTGCCAGCGTAACGAACAGGGGATCCGGGGAGCTGTTTTTT. The rearrangement joins TRBV2 to TRBJ2-2; 7 nucleotides line up with TRBD1. This CDR3 spans 14 amino acids. Germline V gives CDR1 SNHLY, CDR2 FYNNEI. V lost 8 bases and J lost 6; bases outside the gene matches: 9. Looking up the rest from reference TRBV2 and TRBJ2-2 gives the full variable domain: EPEVTQTPSHQVTQMGQEVILRCVPISNHLYFYWYRQILGQKVEFLVSFYNNEISEKSEIFDDQFSVERPDGSNFTLKIRSTKLEDSAMYFCASVTNRGSGELFFGEGSRLTVL.

This chain joins TRBV7-9 and TRBJ2-1; D is perhaps TRBD2 (7 bases). Germline lookup yields CDR1 SEHNR and CDR2 FQNEAQ (reference sequence). The length of the CDR3 is 16 residues. V shed 1 base and J shed 8 bases, with 18 bases lying between them. CDR3 protein: CASSLGLAGAQDEQFF. The CDR3, as DNA: TGTGCCAGCAGCTTAGGGTTGGCGGGGGCACAGGATGAGCAGTTCTTC.

V usage is TRBV4-1 and J usage is TRBJ1-2; no clear D. CDR3 length: 16 amino acids. CDR1 and CDR2 from the germline V gene are MGHRA and YSYEKL. V dropped 0 bases and J dropped 7 bases, with 18 bases sitting between them. The CDR3 nucleotides are TGCGCCAGCAGCCAAGATGAGGGAATGGGGTATGCTGGCTACACCTTC. Residues: CASSQDEGMGYAGYTF.

The chain is built from TRBV5-1 and TRBJ2-2; the match to TRBD1 covers 11 bases. Losses at the gene ends were 3 bases for V and 3 bases for J; bases not matched to a gene: 7. Germline V lookup: CDR1 SGHRS, CDR2 YFSETQ. The CDR3 runs to 17 residues. The CDR3 DNA sequence: TGCGCCAGCAGCTCGGGACAGGGGGAGGTTTACACCGGGGAGCTGTTTTTT. It translates to CASSSGQGEVYTGELFF.

The chain carries TRBV19 and TRBJ1-1; 8 bases are shared with TRBD1. The CDR3 length is 15 residues. Looked up from germline, CDR1 is LNHDA and CDR2 is SQIVND (reference sequence). The V and J ends lost 1 base and 4 bases, in that order; junction bases with no gene match: 5. CDR3 in DNA: TGTGCCAGTAGTATAGGGGACAGGACGTCCACTGAAGCTTTCTTT. Its translation: CASSIGDRTSTEAFF.

The rearrangement links TRBV7-2 to TRBJ2-5, with a possible D match to TRBD2 (7 bases). Per the germline V gene, CDR1 is SGHTA and CDR2 is FQGNSA. The ends were cut back, 5 bases at V and 1 base at J, with 17 bases in the middle. The CDR3 is 16 amino acids. The CDR3, as DNA: TGTGCCAGCAGCCCAAGGGGGGGCACAGCCCAAGAGACCCAGTACTTC. This translates into CASSPRGGTAQETQYF.

V is TRBV19 and J is TRBJ1-5; possibly TRBD1 for D (5 bases). V shed 2 bases and J shed 2 bases, with 19 bases lying between them. The CDR3 sequence is 18 residues long. CDR1 and CDR2 (germline): LNHDA, SQIVND (reference sequence). The CDR3 loop is CASSIRGWGRFGNQPQHF. CDR3 bases: TGTGCCAGTAGTATAAGGGGCTGGGGTAGGTTCGGCAATCAGCCCCAGCATTTT.

This chain connects TRBV5-1 to TRBJ2-3, with 7 positions matching TRBD1. This CDR3 is 14 amino acids long. Trimming took 2 bases from V and 4 from J; bases not matched to a gene: 4. Looked up from germline, CDR1 is SGHRS and CDR2 is YFSETQ. The CDR3 DNA reads TGCGCCAGCAGCTTTGTAGGGGGCGCAGATACGCAGTATTTT. Its protein is CASSFVGGADTQYF.

The gene calls are TRBV3-1 (or the pseudogene TRBV3-2) and TRBJ1-1, with 8 bases lining up with TRBD1. This CDR3 region has 15 residues. Germline CDR1 and CDR2: LGHDT and YNNKEL (reference sequence). Trimming at V came to 1 base and at J to 3 bases, leaving 4 bases not matched to a gene. The CDR3 is CASSQGQGMHTEAFF. CDR3 bases: TGTGCCAGCAGCCAAGGACAGGGGATGCACACTGAAGCTTTCTTT.